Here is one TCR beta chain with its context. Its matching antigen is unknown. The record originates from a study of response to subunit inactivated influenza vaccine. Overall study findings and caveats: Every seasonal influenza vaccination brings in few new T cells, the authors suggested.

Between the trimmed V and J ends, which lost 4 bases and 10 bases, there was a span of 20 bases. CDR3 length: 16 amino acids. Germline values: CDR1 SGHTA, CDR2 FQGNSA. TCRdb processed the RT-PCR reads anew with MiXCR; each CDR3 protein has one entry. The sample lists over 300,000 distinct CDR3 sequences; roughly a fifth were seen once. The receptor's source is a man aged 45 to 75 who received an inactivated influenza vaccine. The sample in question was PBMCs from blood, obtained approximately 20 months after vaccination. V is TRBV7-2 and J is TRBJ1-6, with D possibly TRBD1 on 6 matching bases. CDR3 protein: CASSYIRDTERSPLHF. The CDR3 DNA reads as TGTGCCAGCAGCTACATAAGGGACACGGAACGATCACCCCTCCACTTT.